This entry lists 23 T cell receptor beta chains sequenced from one sample in a study of blood T cell repertoires in COVID-19. Sequenced by immunoSEQ multiplex PCR; TCRdb stores in-frame clones only, minus some. This sample has around 160,000 clones, with 70% to 90% found just once. What was sequenced was peripheral blood. The receptors derive from a woman aged 55-70 years with COVID-19, enrolled during active disease.

The rearrangement joins TRBV5-8 to TRBJ1-5, with D perhaps TRBD1 (6 bases). V was shortened by 4 bases and J by 6 bases, with 17 bases between the two germline ends. The length of the CDR3 is 15 residues. Germline CDR1 and CDR2: SGHTS and YDEGEE. DNA of the CDR3: TGTGCCAGCAGCAAAGAGGGGGAATTAGGTCAGCCCCAGCATTTT. Residues: CASSKEGELGQPQHF.

This clone was detected a few times. The V call is TRBV7-2, the J call TRBJ1-5, with TRBD1 identical over 7 bases. CDR1 is SGHTA and CDR2 is FQGNSA in the germline V gene. CDR3 length equals 13 residues. Germline trimming cut 5 bases from V and 5 bases from J; bases unmatched to any gene: 3. The CDR3 is CASSVDRDQPQHF. DNA of the CDR3: TGTGCCAGCAGCGTCGACAGGGATCAGCCCCAGCATTTT.

This clone was picked up one time. The V and J genes are TRBV7-2 and TRBJ2-2; 7 positions match TRBD1. The V gene end was trimmed by 4 bases and the J gene end by 6 bases; junction bases not matched to a gene: 5. The CDR3 is 14 residues long. Germline lookup yields CDR1 SGHTA and CDR2 FQGNSA. CDR3 sequence: CASSSEGGAGELFF. CDR3 coding DNA: TGTGCCAGCAGCTCGGAAGGGGGCGCCGGGGAGCTGTTTTTT.

The chain uses TRBV4-3 and TRBJ2-3, with 9 bases fitting TRBD2. In germline, CDR1 is LGHNA, CDR2 YSLEER. The CDR3 covers 17 residues. The junction had 10 bases not matched to a gene; V was cut back by 0 bases and J by 6 bases. The CDR3 region is CASSQEESRGGRDTQYF. The CDR3 DNA reads as TGCGCCAGCAGCCAAGAAGAGTCGCGGGGGGGCAGGGATACGCAGTATTTT.

V and J are TRBV4-1 and TRBJ2-7, with TRBD2 as a possible D gene (5 bases). V was cut by 1 base and J by 0 bases, with 13 bases left in between. The CDR3 spans 16 residues. Germline CDR1 and CDR2: MGHRA and YSYEKL. The CDR3: CASSQGSADPSYEQYF. The CDR3 nucleotides read TGCGCCAGCAGCCAAGGATCAGCGGATCCCTCCTACGAGCAGTACTTC.

The V call is TRBV5-1, the J call TRBJ2-3; 10 bases are a match to TRBD1. From germline, CDR1 is SGHRS and CDR2 YFSETQ. V shed 2 bases, J shed 2 bases, and the junction held 11 bases outside the gene matches. The CDR3 contains 18 residues. This chain's CDR3 is CASSLDPPGQGYTDTQYF. CDR3 nucleotides: TGCGCCAGCAGCTTAGATCCTCCGGGACAGGGGTACACAGATACGCAGTATTTT.

The chain employs TRBV2 and TRBJ1-1; 7 bases are shared with TRBD1. V dropped 5 bases and J dropped 5; count of bases not matched to a gene: 11. CDR1 and CDR2 from the germline V gene are SNHLY and FYNNEI. This CDR3 comprises 15 residues. DNA for the CDR3: TGTGCCAGCAGTCCACTAGGACAGGAGGGAACTGAAGCTTTCTTT. This sequence encodes CASSPLGQEGTEAFF.

For this clone: This sample also contains other DNA sequences that code for the same CDR3. The CDR3 loop reads CASSIGQYSNQPQHF. The CDR3, as DNA: TGTGCCAGTAGTATAGGGCAGTATAGCAATCAGCCCCAGCATTTT. The chain links TRBV19 to TRBJ1-5, with D unclear. CDR1 LNHDA and CDR2 SQIVND come from the germline V gene (reference sequence). The ends were cut back, 1 base at V and 0 bases at J, with 7 bases in the middle. CDR3 length: 15 residues. Full variable domain (rest looked up from reference TRBV19 and TRBJ1-5): DGGITQSPKYLFRKEGQNVTLSCEQNLNHDAMYWYRQDPGQGLRLIYYSQIVNDFQKGDIAEGYSVSREKKESFPLTVTSAQKNPTAFYLCASSIGQYSNQPQHFGDGTRLSIL.

The chain carries TRBV25-1 and TRBJ1-1; D not certain. Germline-derived CDR1 and CDR2 are MGHDK and SYGVNS. The V end was cut by 1 base, the J end by 4 bases, with 10 bases between. The CDR3 spans 14 residues. The CDR3 bases are TGTGCCAGCAGTGAATCGGGGTGGGGCACTGAAGCTTTCTTT. This gives the protein CASSESGWGTEAFF.

This clone was picked up a small number of times. The V and J genes are TRBV6-5 and TRBJ1-4; D remains ambiguous. Germline V gene lookup returns CDR1 MNHEY and CDR2 SVGAGI. The CDR3 covers 12 residues. Trimming shortened V by 5 bases and J by 8 bases, and 9 bases separated the two germline ends. The CDR3 DNA follows: TGTGCCAGCAGTCTGAGCTCGGAAAAACTGTTTTTT. It specifies CASSLSSEKLFF.

The chain couples TRBV6-6 to TRBJ1-3; D not resolved. Germline V lookup: CDR1 MNHNY, CDR2 SVGAGI (reference sequence). The CDR3 contains 14 residues. Trimming pared 4 bases from V and 1 base from J, leaving 8 bases between. The CDR3 sequence: CASSLTASGNTIYF. The CDR3 DNA follows: TGTGCCAGCAGTTTGACTGCTTCTGGAAACACCATATATTTT.

V is TRBV6-2 or TRBV6-3 and J is TRBJ2-7; D is unresolved. The CDR3 is 13 amino acids. CDR1 MNHEY and CDR2 SVGEGT come from the germline V gene. The V gene lost 2 bases and the J gene lost 0 bases, with 5 bases spanning the gap. The CDR3 coding sequence is TGTGCCAGCAGTTACCCTCGCTCCTACGAGCAGTACTTC. It yields the protein CASSYPRSYEQYF.

The V and J genes are TRBV24-1 and TRBJ1-2, with D possibly being TRBD1 (6 bases). The germline V gene has CDR1 KGHDR and CDR2 SFDVKD. The CDR3 is 14 residues long. V lost 4 bases and J lost 8, with 16 bases in between. CDR3 DNA sequence: TGTGCCACCAGTGACAGGGGAGGGGAAGGAGGCTACACCTTC. This encodes CATSDRGGEGGYTF.

This rearrangement joins TRBV9 to TRBJ2-1, with 14 nucleotides matching TRBD2. This CDR3 is built from 15 residues. The germline V gene encodes CDR1 SGDLS and CDR2 YYNGEE. V shed 4 bases and J 12 bases; nucleotides not matched to a gene: 9. The CDR3 is CASSSGTSGGGRQFF. DNA of the CDR3: TGTGCCAGCAGCTCCGGGACTAGCGGGGGAGGGAGGCAGTTCTTC.

The V and J genes are TRBV7-9 and TRBJ1-6; 9 bases are a match to TRBD1. The CDR3 is 16 residues long. V was clipped by 5 bases and J by 7 bases; unmatched bases: 9. The V gene's germline CDR1 is SEHNR and CDR2 FQNEAQ (reference sequence). The CDR3 spells CASSLRDRVENSPLHF. As DNA, the CDR3 is TGTGCCAGCAGCCTCAGGGACAGGGTGGAAAATTCACCCCTCCACTTT.

This chain uses TRBV5-1 with TRBJ2-3; TRBD1 agrees at 8 bases. This CDR3 spans 15 amino acids. The germline V gene encodes CDR1 SGHRS and CDR2 YFSETQ. V lost 0 bases, J lost 5 bases, and 5 bases stayed unmatched. The CDR3 loop is CASSLVVTGEDTQYF. The CDR3 DNA is TGCGCCAGCAGCTTGGTTGTGACAGGGGAAGATACGCAGTATTTT.

Only one count was recorded for this clone. The chain couples TRBV19 to TRBJ2-3, with D maybe TRBD1 (6 bases). Trimming stripped 4 bases from V and 0 bases from J, with 8 bases between. Looked up from germline, CDR1 is LNHDA and CDR2 is SQIVND (reference sequence). The CDR3 totals 14 residues. CDR3 in DNA: TGTGCCAGTAGTAGACAGGCTAGCACAGATACGCAGTATTTT. This encodes CASSRQASTDTQYF.

The chain recombines TRBV5-6 with TRBJ2-5; the D is unclear. CDR1 is SGHDT, CDR2 YYEEEE, per germline. CDR3 length: 14 amino acids. Trimming cost V 1 base and J 3 bases, with 10 bases left between them. The CDR3 here is CASSLPETEETQYF. CDR3 bases: TGTGCCAGCAGCTTGCCGGAGACGGAAGAGACCCAGTACTTC. The variable domain in full, completed from reference TRBV5-6 and TRBJ2-5, reads DAGVTQSPTHLIKTRGQQVTLRCSPKSGHDTVSWYQQALGQGPQFIFQYYEEEERQRGNFPDRFSGHQFPNYSSELNVNALLLGDSALYLCASSLPETEETQYFGPGTRLLVL.

CDR3: CASSPGLAGGAETQYF. The CDR3 DNA reads TGTGCCAGCTCACCAGGACTAGCGGGGGGTGCAGAGACCCAGTACTTC. The chain recombines TRBV18 with TRBJ2-5; 14 positions agree with TRBD2. This CDR3 has 16 residues. Trimming took 2 bases from V and 4 from J; bases not matched to a gene: 3. Germline CDR1 reads KGHSH; CDR2 reads LQKENI.

The chain links TRBV7-2 to TRBJ2-7; the match to TRBD1 covers 7 bases. Germline assignment: CDR1 SGHTA and CDR2 FQGNSA. The CDR3 is 15 amino acids. Losses at the gene ends were 2 bases for V and 2 bases for J; bases not matched to a gene: 6. CDR3 bases: TGTGCCAGCAGCTTATTCTCAGGGGGTCCCTACGAGCAGTACTTC. The encoded protein is CASSLFSGGPYEQYF.

This clone was observed once. V gene TRBV7-9 combines with J gene TRBJ2-7; D may be TRBD1 (6 bases). Trimming took off 5 bases at V and 1 base at J, with 15 bases between the two ends. The CDR3 extends over 15 amino acids. Germline CDR1 and CDR2: SEHNR and FQNEAQ (reference sequence). As DNA, the CDR3 is TGTGCCAGCAGCCACACAGGGCCCTTTTCCTACGAGCAGTACTTC. Translated, it gives CASSHTGPFSYEQYF.

The V gene is TRBV9, the J gene TRBJ2-7; D gene ambiguous. Germline V gives CDR1 SGDLS, CDR2 YYNGEE. The CDR3 covers 15 residues. V lost 0 bases, J lost 6 bases, and 16 bases lay in between. CDR3 protein: CASSVDSAAYVEQYF. The CDR3 DNA reads as TGTGCCAGCAGCGTAGATAGTGCAGCGTACGTCGAGCAGTACTTC.

The rearrangement uses TRBV6-5 and TRBJ2-7; the match to TRBD1 covers 8 bases. The CDR3 consists of 14 residues. The germline gives CDR1 MNHEY, CDR2 SVGAGI. V lost 6 bases, J lost 4 bases, and 8 bases stayed unmatched. For the CDR3, the DNA is TGTGCCAGCAGCGGACAGGGATTGTTGTACGAGCAGTACTTC. It codes for CASSGQGLLYEQYF.